The sequence of this T cell receptor (beta chain) was determined in a study of blood T cell repertoires in COVID-19. Study information: Sites across the United States, Italy and Spain contributed samples from acute and convalescent COVID-19. Sources were T cells, B-cell-depleted T cells, or PBMCs; the material itself was cDNA or gDNA.

Per the original data handling: Reference gene primer amplification gave nucleated cell count estimates. Data came from immunoSEQ multiplex PCR; TCRdb stores just in-frame clones and leaves some out. The V and J calls and clone size come from that table; D and trimming were worked out from the DNA. The repertoire includes tens of thousands of clones, over 80% of them detected once, and approximately 61% sits in the top ten. CDR1 is LGHDT and CDR2 is YNNKEL in the germline V gene (reference sequence). There are 15 residues in the CDR3. Trimming left V 0 bases short and J 6 bases short, with 12 bases between.

Sequenced input: peripheral blood. This clonotype originated in a woman older than 75 with acute or convalescent COVID-19. This chain joins TRBV3-1 (or the pseudogene TRBV3-2) and TRBJ1-5; unclear D gene. The CDR3 reads CASSQDTGNGQPQHF. Here the CDR3 DNA reads TGTGCCAGCAGCCAAGATACGGGTAATGGTCAGCCCCAGCATTTT.